Sequencing of this T cell receptor beta chain was carried out in a study of human T cells and chemical hapten exposure. Background on the study: Alopecia areata, totalis or universalis affected patients who were mostly female. Yields of TCR per sample differed, chiefly owing to small differences in pooled library volume.

Germline-derived CDR1 and CDR2 are SGHRS and YFSETQ. This CDR3 region has 15 residues. Notes on the study in general: Compared to controls, expanded TCRs made significantly more large clusters of similar CDR3s.

The sample holds a few counts of this clonotype. Antigen unknown. One junction end does not reproduce the germline sequence, and a read error may be involved. TCRdb analysed the RACE reads with MiXCR anew, one entry per CDR3 protein. The sample consists of 180,000 or so distinct CDR3 sequences, under 35% of them appearing once. Time point in this sample: pre-sensitization, week 0. Treatment described: therapeutic diphenylcyclopropenone sensitization with weekly scalp DPC. The total RNA was obtained from whole blood that was not fractionated. The specimen comprised whole blood, sampled in connection with sensitization to the hapten diphenylcyclopropenone (DPC). The source is a woman in her twenties or thirties with alopecia areata. Some clones in this sample may be carry-over from other donors' samples. The rearrangement joins TRBV5-1 to TRBJ2-5; D may match TRBD1 or TRBD2 (5 bases each). This CDR3 reads CASSLGLGAPETQYF. The CDR3 DNA sequence: TGCGCCAGCAGTTTGGGTCTCGGGGCCCCAGAGACCCAGTACTTC.